These 31 T cell receptor beta chains originate from one sample sequenced in a study of T cell changes during pregnancy in multiple sclerosis. Assay used: immunoSEQ multiplex PCR; TCRdb lists only in-frame clones, some missing. The sample contains 90,000 to 100,000 clones, 92% of which appear only once. The sequenced sample was peripheral blood, obtained in the first trimester of pregnancy. The receptor source for this set is a female donor with multiple sclerosis, enrolled in a pregnancy study.

V usage is TRBV5-6 and J usage is TRBJ2-2; D is ambiguous. V lost 0 bases, J lost 7 bases, and 4 bases lay in between. Per the germline V gene, CDR1 is SGHDT and CDR2 is YYEEEE. This CDR3 has 12 residues. CDR3 in DNA: TGTGCCAGCAGCTTGGCCGTCGGGGAGCTGTTTTTT. Its translation is CASSLAVGELFF.

This clone was counted only a few times. The V call is TRBV7-6, the J call TRBJ1-2, with no clear D. The CDR3 totals 13 residues. V lost 5 bases, J lost 4 bases, and 11 bases lay in between. From germline, CDR1 is SGHVS and CDR2 FNYEAQ. CDR3 bases: TGTGCCAGCAGCCCCCCGGGGAGCTATGGCTACACCTTC. It encodes CASSPPGSYGYTF.

The chain employs TRBV4-2 and TRBJ2-3; 10 positions agree with TRBD2. Germline V gene sequence: CDR1 LGHNA, CDR2 YNFKEQ. This CDR3 spans 16 amino acids. V trimming: 4 bases; J trimming: 8 bases; junction bases outside the gene matches: 12. The CDR3, as DNA: TGTGCCAGCAGCCCCCAGGATAGCGGGAGGTTTGGTACGCAGTATTTT. This encodes CASSPQDSGRFGTQYF.

This clone was seen only once. This chain joins TRBV9 and TRBJ2-3, with 11 positions matching TRBD2. There are 15 residues in the CDR3. CDR1 is SGDLS and CDR2 is YYNGEE in the germline V gene. V was clipped by 2 bases and J by 2 bases; unmatched bases: 1. The CDR3, as DNA: TGTGCCAGCAGCGTTAGCGGGAGGGCCACAGATACGCAGTATTTT. Translated: CASSVSGRATDTQYF.

This chain uses TRBV6-6 with TRBJ1-1; 11 bases match TRBD1. The CDR3 runs 15 residues. Germline CDR1 MNHNY, CDR2 SVGAGI (reference sequence). J lost 3 bases, V lost 1 base, and 1 base had no gene match. CDR3 protein: CASSYWGQGDTEAFF. For the CDR3, the DNA is TGTGCCAGCAGTTACTGGGGACAGGGGGACACTGAAGCTTTCTTT.

The chain carries TRBV4-2 and TRBJ2-2; 11 nucleotides match TRBD2. The V and J ends lost 1 base and 3 bases, in that order; junction bases with no gene match: 1. The length of the CDR3 is 16 residues. The germline CDR1 and CDR2 sequences are LGHNA and YNFKEQ. CDR3 protein: CASSQVGLADTGELFF. For the CDR3, the DNA is TGTGCCAGCAGCCAAGTGGGACTAGCGGACACCGGGGAGCTGTTTTTT.

The V call is TRBV4-2, the J call TRBJ1-2, with D maybe TRBD1 (5 bases). Germline-derived CDR1 and CDR2 are LGHNA and YNFKEQ. The CDR3 runs to 14 residues. V was trimmed by 0 bases and J by 8 bases, leaving 13 bases between them. The chain's CDR3 is CASSQEGPGRGYTF. As DNA, the CDR3 is TGTGCCAGCAGCCAAGAGGGGCCAGGACGAGGCTACACCTTC.

V is TRBV2 and J is TRBJ1-2, with D uncertain. Trimming removed 10 bases from V and 4 bases from J, with 7 bases in between. Germline lookup yields CDR1 SNHLY and CDR2 FYNNEI. The CDR3 runs 10 residues. DNA for the CDR3: TGTGCCACAAACAGCTATGGCTACACCTTC. Translation gives CATNSYGYTF.

The J gene is TRBJ2-1, the V gene TRBV7-2, with TRBD2 matching over 10 bases. V lost 2 bases to trimming and J lost 2 bases; unmatched junction nucleotides: 12. This CDR3 comprises 19 residues. Germline CDR1 is SGHTA and CDR2 is FQGNSA. The chain's CDR3 is CASSLNKAGGPWPYNEQFF. Written as DNA, the CDR3 is TGTGCCAGCAGCTTAAATAAAGCGGGAGGGCCTTGGCCCTACAATGAGCAGTTCTTC.

This chain links TRBV6-5 with TRBJ2-7; 10 bases align to TRBD2. There are 16 residues in the CDR3. V lost 4 bases to trimming and J lost 0 bases; unmatched junction nucleotides: 6. Germline loops: CDR1 MNHEY, CDR2 SVGAGI. The CDR3 nucleotides read TGTGCCAGCAGTTCCCTGACTAGCGGGTACTCCTACGAGCAGTACTTC. It yields the protein CASSSLTSGYSYEQYF.

The DNA for the CDR3 is TGTGCCAGCAGTCCTGCGGCGGGGGGCGCCCTCTACGAGCAGTACTTC. This gives the protein CASSPAAGGALYEQYF. The V and J genes are TRBV27 and TRBJ2-7; 8 nucleotides agree with TRBD2. Germline lookup yields CDR1 MNHEY and CDR2 SMNVEV (reference sequence). Trimming removed 5 bases from V and 3 bases from J; junction bases left unmatched: 12. There are 16 residues in the CDR3.

The CDR3 sequence is CATSPYGGGRETQYF. The DNA of the CDR3 is TGTGCCACCAGCCCCTATGGGGGGGGCCGGGAGACCCAGTACTTC. This chain connects TRBV15 to TRBJ2-5; a weak D match, TRBD2 (7 bases). In germline, CDR1 is LNHNV, CDR2 YYDKDF (reference sequence). CDR3 length: 15 amino acids. Trimming removed 5 bases at V and 5 bases at J, with 18 bases between.

V usage is TRBV6-1 and J usage is TRBJ1-5; TRBD1 matches 9 bases. The J segment lost 5 bases and the V segment lost 6 bases, leaving 8 bases of the junction unmatched. The CDR3 contains 15 residues. CDR1 is MNHNS and CDR2 is SASEGT in the germline V gene. CDR3 loop: CASRPGQGFDQPQHF. The CDR3 bases are TGTGCCAGCAGACCGGGACAGGGCTTCGATCAGCCCCAGCATTTT.

The V and J genes are TRBV28 and TRBJ1-2; possible D gene TRBD1, 5 bases. The CDR3 contains 12 residues. V was clipped by 2 bases and J by 8 bases, with 9 bases between them. Germline lookup yields CDR1 MDHEN and CDR2 SYDVKM. The DNA for the CDR3 is TGTGCCAGCAGTTTAATTCAGGGCGGCTACACCTTC. Translating it yields CASSLIQGGYTF.

The V call is TRBV2, the J call TRBJ1-2; 7 nucleotides align to TRBD1. Germline CDR1 and CDR2: SNHLY and FYNNEI. Trimming took 6 bases from V and 7 from J; bases not matched to a gene: 5. The CDR3 is 12 residues long. CDR3 region: CASRGTESGYTF. The DNA of the CDR3 is TGTGCCAGCAGGGGGACAGAAAGTGGCTACACCTTC.

The gene calls are TRBV5-4 and TRBJ2-5, with 8 nucleotides matching TRBD2. This CDR3 is built from 14 residues. J gave up 3 bases and V 2 bases, and 3 bases lay outside the gene matches. CDR1 is SGHNT and CDR2 is YYREEE in the germline V gene (reference sequence). The CDR3 DNA sequence: TGTGCCAGCAGCTTTTCGGGGGGGAAAGAGACCCAGTACTTC. Its translation: CASSFSGGKETQYF.

The rearrangement links TRBV29-1 to TRBJ1-1; no clear D gene. Germline V gene lookup returns CDR1 SQVTM and CDR2 ANQGSEA. This CDR3 region has 16 residues. The V end was cut by 7 bases, the J end by 2 bases, with 23 bases between. CDR3 protein: CSALIGALASNTEAFF. The CDR3 DNA follows: TGCAGCGCCTTAATTGGCGCTCTAGCCTCTAACACTGAAGCTTTCTTT.

In this sample, this clone turned up many times. This chain connects TRBV29-1 to TRBJ1-2, with TRBD1 identical over 7 bases. V lost 1 base, J lost 5 bases, and 10 bases stayed unmatched. The CDR3 covers 15 residues. Germline assignment: CDR1 SQVTM and CDR2 ANQGSEA. This CDR3 is CSVEGRQGLLYGYTF. The CDR3 nucleotides read TGCAGCGTTGAAGGACGACAGGGTCTTCTTTATGGCTACACCTTC.

The V and J genes are TRBV27 and TRBJ1-4; 11 bases match TRBD1. The CDR3 contains 15 residues. V dropped 6 bases and J dropped 7; count of bases not matched to a gene: 7. Germline V gene sequence: CDR1 MNHEY, CDR2 SMNVEV (reference sequence). The CDR3 loop is CASRGTGGVGEKLFF. CDR3 in DNA: TGTGCCAGCAGGGGGACAGGGGGAGTCGGTGAAAAACTGTTTTTT.

The chain joins TRBV5-1 to TRBJ2-3; the D gene is possibly TRBD2 (6 bases). The CDR3 extends over 15 amino acids. Deletions cut 2 bases from V and 2 bases from J, with 12 bases between. The V gene's germline CDR1 is SGHRS and CDR2 YFSETQ. In DNA, the CDR3 is TGCGCCAGCAGCTTAGAACAGGACTACACAGATACGCAGTATTTT. Translated, it gives CASSLEQDYTDTQYF.

V gene TRBV27 combines with J gene TRBJ2-1; weak D call: TRBD1 (6 bases). The CDR3 spans 17 residues. V was clipped by 2 bases and J by 2 bases, with 16 bases between them. Germline CDR1 and CDR2: MNHEY and SMNVEV (reference sequence). CDR3 amino acids: CASSLDAGAFAYNEQFF. The CDR3 region has the DNA TGTGCCAGCAGTTTAGATGCAGGGGCGTTTGCCTACAATGAGCAGTTCTTC.

The chain employs TRBV5-8 and TRBJ2-7; possibly TRBD2 for D (5 bases). The CDR3 contains 13 residues. Germline loops: CDR1 SGHTS, CDR2 YDEGEE. V was cut by 0 bases and J by 1 base, with 5 bases left in between. DNA for the CDR3: TGTGCCAGCAGCTTGGGGGAGTCCTACGAGCAGTACTTC. Encoded protein: CASSLGESYEQYF. The full variable domain, with the rest looked up from reference TRBV5-8 and TRBJ2-7, is EAGVTQSPTHLIKTRGQQATLRCSPISGHTSVYWYQQALGLGLQFLLWYDEGEERNRGNFPPRFSGRQFPNYSSELNVNALELEDSALYLCASSLGESYEQYFGPGTRLTVT.

The CDR3 loop reads CASSMSVSSYNEQFF. CDR3 coding DNA: TGTGCCAGTAGTATGAGTGTGAGCTCCTACAATGAGCAGTTCTTC. The chain carries TRBV19 and TRBJ2-1, with D hard to call. The CDR3 consists of 15 residues. V was clipped by 3 bases and J by 0 bases, with 9 bases between them. CDR1 and CDR2 from the germline V gene are LNHDA and SQIVND (reference sequence). Combining the CDR3 with reference TRBV19 and TRBJ2-1 gives the whole variable domain DGGITQSPKYLFRKEGQNVTLSCEQNLNHDAMYWYRQDPGQGLRLIYYSQIVNDFQKGDIAEGYSVSREKKESFPLTVTSAQKNPTAFYLCASSMSVSSYNEQFFGPGTRLTVL.

This clone was detected a few times. The rearrangement joins TRBV7-2 to TRBJ1-5; D not certain. V gave up 0 bases and J gave up 5 bases, with 5 bases separating them. Per the germline V gene, CDR1 is SGHTA and CDR2 is FQGNSA. The CDR3 loop spans 13 amino acids. The DNA for the CDR3 is TGTGCCAGCAGCTTAGCAGCGTATCAGCCCCAGCATTTT. Amino acids: CASSLAAYQPQHF.

This clone was found a few times. An end of the junction does not agree with germline; a read error may underlie this. The V call is TRBV6-1, the J call TRBJ1-2; 7 positions match TRBD1. This CDR3 region has 14 residues. From germline, CDR1 is MNHNS and CDR2 SASEGT. The CDR3, as DNA: TGTGCCAGCAGTGAAGGACAGGGTAACTACGGCTACACCTTC. This codes for CASSEGQGNYGYTF.

This chain joins TRBV7-6 and TRBJ2-2, with D possibly being TRBD2 (5 bases). The CDR3 runs to 17 residues. The V gene lost 2 bases and the J gene lost 1 base, with 14 bases spanning the gap. From germline, CDR1 is SGHVS and CDR2 FNYEAQ. CDR3 amino acids: CASSLRHGVKNTGELFF. CDR3 sequence (DNA): TGTGCCAGCAGCTTAAGACACGGGGTTAAGAACACCGGGGAGCTGTTTTTT.

The chain employs TRBV7-9 and TRBJ2-1, with D tentatively TRBD1 (6 bases). CDR1 is SEHNR, CDR2 FQNEAQ, per germline (reference sequence). The CDR3 has 14 residues. V lost 2 bases to trimming and J lost 4 bases, with 9 bases between them. Here the CDR3 DNA reads TGTGCCAGCAGCTTAAGGACAGAGTACAATGAGCAGTTCTTC. As protein: CASSLRTEYNEQFF.

The chain joins TRBV30 to TRBJ1-4; D gene unclear. Germline V CDR1 and CDR2: GTSNPN, SVGIG (reference sequence). The CDR3 totals 15 residues. V lost 4 bases and J 0 bases, leaving 12 bases between the germline ends. CDR3 bases: TGTGCCTGGAATATACGAACTCCAACTAATGAAAAACTGTTTTTT. It translates to CAWNIRTPTNEKLFF.

The chain uses TRBV4-3 and TRBJ2-1; a weak D match, TRBD1 (5 bases). The CDR3 contains 16 residues. V lost 1 base and J 3 bases, leaving 13 bases between the germline ends. Germline assignment: CDR1 LGHNA and CDR2 YSLEER. In DNA form, the CDR3 reads TGCGCCAGCAGCCAAGGGTACAGGAACATCTACAATGAGCAGTTCTTC. It yields the protein CASSQGYRNIYNEQFF.

V is TRBV7-9 and J is TRBJ2-7; D is possibly TRBD2 (5 bases). Trimming cost V 5 bases and J 3 bases, with 11 bases left between them. CDR1 and CDR2 (germline): SEHNR, FQNEAQ (reference sequence). CDR3 length: 13 amino acids. The CDR3 protein is CASSRQTIYEQYF. The DNA for the CDR3 is TGTGCCAGCAGCCGCCAGACTATCTACGAGCAGTACTTC.

This clone was observed once. V usage is TRBV4-2 and J usage is TRBJ2-1, with TRBD2 matching over 7 bases. V was clipped by 0 bases and J by 7 bases; unmatched bases: 15. Germline V CDR1 and CDR2: LGHNA, YNFKEQ. This CDR3 is 18 amino acids long. DNA for the CDR3: TGTGCCAGCAGCCAAGATCCACGGTGGGCGGGAGTAGGGAATGAGCAGTTCTTC. This translates into CASSQDPRWAGVGNEQFF.